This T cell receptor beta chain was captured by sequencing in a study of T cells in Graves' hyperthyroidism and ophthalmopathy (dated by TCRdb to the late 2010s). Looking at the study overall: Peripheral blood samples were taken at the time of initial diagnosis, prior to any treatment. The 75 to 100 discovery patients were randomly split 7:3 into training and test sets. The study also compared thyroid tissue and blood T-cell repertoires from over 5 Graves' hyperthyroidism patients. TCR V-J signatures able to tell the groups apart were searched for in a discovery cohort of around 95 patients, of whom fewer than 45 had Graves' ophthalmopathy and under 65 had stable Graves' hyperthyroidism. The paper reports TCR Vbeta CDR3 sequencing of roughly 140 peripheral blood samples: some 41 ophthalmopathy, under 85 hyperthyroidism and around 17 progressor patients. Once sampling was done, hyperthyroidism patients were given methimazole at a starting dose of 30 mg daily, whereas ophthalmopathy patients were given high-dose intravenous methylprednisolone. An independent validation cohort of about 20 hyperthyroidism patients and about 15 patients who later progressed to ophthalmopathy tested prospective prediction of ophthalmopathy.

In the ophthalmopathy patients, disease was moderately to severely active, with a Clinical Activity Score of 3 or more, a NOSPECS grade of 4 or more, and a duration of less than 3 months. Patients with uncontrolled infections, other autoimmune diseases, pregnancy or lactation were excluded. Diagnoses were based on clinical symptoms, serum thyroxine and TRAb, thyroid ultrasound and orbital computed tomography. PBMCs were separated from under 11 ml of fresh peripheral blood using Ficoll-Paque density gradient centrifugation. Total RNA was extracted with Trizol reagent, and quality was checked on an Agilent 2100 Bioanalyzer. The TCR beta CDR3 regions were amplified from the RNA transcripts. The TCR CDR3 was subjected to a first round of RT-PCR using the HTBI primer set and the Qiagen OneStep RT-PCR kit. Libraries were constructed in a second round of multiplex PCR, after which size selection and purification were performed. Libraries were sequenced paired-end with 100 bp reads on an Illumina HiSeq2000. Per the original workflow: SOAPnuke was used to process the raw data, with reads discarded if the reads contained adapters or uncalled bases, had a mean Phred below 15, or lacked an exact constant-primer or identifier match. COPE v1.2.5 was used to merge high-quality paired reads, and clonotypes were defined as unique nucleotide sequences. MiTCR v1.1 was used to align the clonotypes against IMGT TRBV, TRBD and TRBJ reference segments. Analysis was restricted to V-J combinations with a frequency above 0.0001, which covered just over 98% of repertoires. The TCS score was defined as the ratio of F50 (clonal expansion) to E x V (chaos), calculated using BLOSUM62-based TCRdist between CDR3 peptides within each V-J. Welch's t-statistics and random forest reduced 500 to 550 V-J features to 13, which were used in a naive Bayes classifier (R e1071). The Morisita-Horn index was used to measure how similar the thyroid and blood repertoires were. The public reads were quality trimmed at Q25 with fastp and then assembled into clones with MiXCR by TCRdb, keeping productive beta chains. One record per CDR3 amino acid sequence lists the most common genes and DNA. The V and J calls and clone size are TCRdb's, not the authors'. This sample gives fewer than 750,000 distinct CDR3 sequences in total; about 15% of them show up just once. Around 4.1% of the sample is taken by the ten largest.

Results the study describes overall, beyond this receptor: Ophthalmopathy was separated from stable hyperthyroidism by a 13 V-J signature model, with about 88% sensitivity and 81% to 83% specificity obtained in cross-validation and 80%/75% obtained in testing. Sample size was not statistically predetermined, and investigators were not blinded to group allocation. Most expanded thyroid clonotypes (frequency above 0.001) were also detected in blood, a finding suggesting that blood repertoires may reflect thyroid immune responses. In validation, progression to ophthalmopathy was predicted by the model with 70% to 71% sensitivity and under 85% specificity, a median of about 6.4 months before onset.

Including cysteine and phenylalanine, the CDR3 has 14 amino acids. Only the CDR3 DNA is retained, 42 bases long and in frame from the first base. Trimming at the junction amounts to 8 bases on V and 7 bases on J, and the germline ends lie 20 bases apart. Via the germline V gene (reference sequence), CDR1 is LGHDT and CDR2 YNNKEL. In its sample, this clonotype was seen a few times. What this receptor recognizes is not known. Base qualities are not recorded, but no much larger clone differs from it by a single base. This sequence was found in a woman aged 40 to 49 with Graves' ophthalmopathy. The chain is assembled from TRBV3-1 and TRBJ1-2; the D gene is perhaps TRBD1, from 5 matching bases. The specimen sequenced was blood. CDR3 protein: CASFQRGEPGGYTF. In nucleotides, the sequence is TGTGCCAGCTTCCAAAGAGGGGAGCCGGGTGGCTACACCTTC.